These 30 T cell receptor beta chains came from one sample sequenced in a study of T cell repertoires and HLA-DP antigens. Data came from immunoSEQ multiplex PCR; TCRdb stores just in-frame clones and leaves some out. The sample contains 75,000 to 90,000 clones, about 89% of which appear only once. What these receptors recognize is not known. The specimen sequenced was CD4+ T cells from PBMCs. Receptor source: a man aged 45-60 years in good health and CMV-seronegative.

This clone was seen just once. One junction end does not reproduce the germline sequence, and a read error may be involved. The chain employs TRBV4-1 and TRBJ1-5; D is ambiguous. From germline, CDR1 is MGHRA and CDR2 YSYEKL. The CDR3 sequence is 13 residues long. As DNA, the CDR3 is TGCGCCAGCAGCCAAGATCTGGTTCAGCCCCGGCATTTT. It encodes CASSQDLVQPRHF.

The J gene is TRBJ1-1, the V gene TRBV29-1; D may be TRBD1 (5 bases). The germline V gene encodes CDR1 SQVTM and CDR2 ANQGSEA. The CDR3 is 15 amino acids. Between the trimmed V and J ends, which lost 4 bases and 0 bases, there was a span of 15 bases. In DNA, the CDR3 is TGCAGCGTTGCCCCCCGACAGACTCTGAACACTGAAGCTTTCTTT. This encodes CSVAPRQTLNTEAFF.

The chain recombines TRBV7-2 with TRBJ2-7; D possibly corresponds to TRBD2 (6 bases). Trimming pared 0 bases from V and 4 bases from J, leaving 19 bases between. CDR1 SGHTA and CDR2 FQGNSA come from the germline V gene. The CDR3 consists of 17 residues. The CDR3: CASSLAGGVHPMYEQYF. The CDR3, as DNA: TGTGCCAGCAGCTTAGCAGGAGGGGTCCACCCGATGTACGAGCAGTACTTC. Drawing the rest from reference TRBV7-2 and TRBJ2-7, the complete variable domain is GAGVSQSPSNKVTEKGKDVELRCDPISGHTALYWYRQSLGQGLEFLIYFQGNSAPDKSGLPSDRFSAERTGGSVSTLTIQRTQQEDSAVYLCASSLAGGVHPMYEQYFGPGTRLTVT.

This chain joins TRBV2 and TRBJ1-4; TRBD1 aligns across 7 bases. In germline, CDR1 is SNHLY, CDR2 FYNNEI. The CDR3 is 14 residues long. V was clipped by 4 bases and J by 8 bases; unmatched bases: 7. CDR3 sequence: CASSARTGEEKLFF. The DNA of the CDR3 is TGTGCCAGCAGTGCAAGGACAGGCGAAGAAAAACTGTTTTTT.

V is TRBV5-4 and J is TRBJ2-3, with 7 bases lining up with TRBD2. The V gene end was trimmed by 4 bases and the J gene end by 1 base; junction bases not matched to a gene: 3. CDR1 and CDR2 (germline): SGHNT, YYREEE (reference sequence). The CDR3 spans 14 residues. The CDR3 nucleotides are TGTGCCAGCAGCCGGAGCGGGGGCACAGATACGCAGTATTTT. Translated, it gives CASSRSGGTDTQYF.

V usage is TRBV11-2 and J usage is TRBJ2-1, with 11 bases identical to TRBD1. V lost 1 base, J lost 12 bases, and 2 bases stayed unmatched. Germline-derived CDR1 and CDR2 are SGHAT and FQNNGV. The CDR3 covers 13 residues. This chain's CDR3 is CASSLAGQGGQFF. CDR3 nucleotide sequence: TGTGCCAGCAGCTTAGCGGGACAGGGGGGGCAGTTCTTC. The full variable domain, with the rest looked up from reference TRBV11-2 and TRBJ2-1, is EAGVAQSPRYKIIEKRQSVAFWCNPISGHATLYWYQQILGQGPKLLIQFQNNGVVDDSQLPKDRFSAERLKGVDSTLKIQPAKLEDSAVYLCASSLAGQGGQFFGPGTRLTVL.

The chain recombines TRBV6-6 with TRBJ2-1; D gene unclear. CDR3 length equals 12 residues. In germline, CDR1 is MNHNY, CDR2 SVGAGI (reference sequence). V lost 8 bases and J lost 8, with 13 bases in between. The CDR3 nucleotides read TGTGCCAGCCACACGGTTGGTTATGAGCAGTTCTTC. This sequence encodes CASHTVGYEQFF.

This sequence joins TRBV7-8 and TRBJ2-1; TRBD1 agrees at 7 bases. Germline V gives CDR1 SGHVS, CDR2 FQNEAQ. Losses at the gene ends were 3 bases for V and 12 bases for J; bases not matched to a gene: 8. This CDR3 has 13 residues. CDR3 loop: CASSFNRGRGQFF. The CDR3, as DNA: TGTGCCAGCAGCTTCAACAGGGGCCGGGGGCAGTTCTTC.

This clone was recorded a few times. The chain carries TRBV5-4 and TRBJ2-5; 11 bases are a match to TRBD2. Germline assignment: CDR1 SGHNT and CDR2 YYREEE (reference sequence). The CDR3 loop spans 16 amino acids. V was pared by 2 bases and J by 5 bases, with 8 bases of the junction left unmatched. CDR3 coding DNA: TGTGCCAGCAGCTTTGGTAGCGGGGGGGCCCGGGAGACCCAGTACTTC. Protein product: CASSFGSGGARETQYF. Full variable domain (missing parts from reference TRBV5-4 and TRBJ2-5): ETGVTQSPTHLIKTRGQQVTLRCSSQSGHNTVSWYQQALGQGPQFIFQYYREEENGRGNFPPRFSGLQFPNYSSELNVNALELDDSALYLCASSFGSGGARETQYFGPGTRLLVL.

The V and J genes are TRBV7-2 and TRBJ2-7; D perhaps matches TRBD2 (6 bases). This CDR3 spans 16 amino acids. The V gene lost 2 bases and the J gene lost 2 bases, with 16 bases spanning the gap. The germline V gene has CDR1 SGHTA and CDR2 FQGNSA. CDR3 sequence reads: CASSLFTAGPTYEQYF. CDR3 DNA sequence: TGTGCCAGCAGCTTATTTACGGCGGGACCAACCTACGAGCAGTACTTC. The variable domain in full, completed from reference TRBV7-2 and TRBJ2-7, reads GAGVSQSPSNKVTEKGKDVELRCDPISGHTALYWYRQSLGQGLEFLIYFQGNSAPDKSGLPSDRFSAERTGGSVSTLTIQRTQQEDSAVYLCASSLFTAGPTYEQYFGPGTRLTVT.

The CDR3 DNA is TGTGCCAGCAGCTTAGGTCCCGGAGACTACGAGCAGTACTTC. Protein product: CASSLGPGDYEQYF. The V call is TRBV7-2, the J call TRBJ2-7, with unresolved D. The germline V and J ends were trimmed by 1 base and 3 bases, with 10 bases remaining between them. Germline V lookup: CDR1 SGHTA, CDR2 FQGNSA. The CDR3 has 14 residues.

V gene TRBV7-6 combines with J gene TRBJ2-5, with 13 bases matching TRBD2. Per the germline V gene, CDR1 is SGHVS and CDR2 is FNYEAQ. With 0 bases clipped from V and 5 bases from J, the junction kept 6 bases outside the gene matches. The CDR3 loop spans 17 amino acids. The CDR3 coding sequence is TGTGCCAGCAGCTTAGCAACTAGCGGGGGGGCCGGGGAGACCCAGTACTTC. It translates to CASSLATSGGAGETQYF.

V is TRBV25-1 and J is TRBJ1-6, with D unresolved. Germline CDR1 MGHDK, CDR2 SYGVNS. The CDR3 is 12 amino acids. V shed 2 bases and J shed 9 bases, with 5 bases lying between them. DNA of the CDR3: TGTGCCAGCAGTGAAGGGGTTTCACCCCTCCACTTT. Amino acid sequence: CASSEGVSPLHF.

V usage is TRBV19 and J usage is TRBJ2-2; 7 bases are shared with TRBD2. Per germline, CDR1 LNHDA and CDR2 SQIVND (reference sequence). V shed 7 bases, J shed 6 bases, and the junction held 5 bases outside the gene matches. The CDR3 length is 13 residues. The CDR3 DNA reads TGTGCCAGTAAGGCGGGAGCCGCCGGGGAGCTGTTTTTT. Its protein is CASKAGAAGELFF.

CDR3 in amino acids: CASSVGESSGNTIYF. CDR3 in DNA: TGTGCCAGCAGCGTAGGGGAAAGCTCTGGAAACACCATATATTTT. The chain links TRBV9 to TRBJ1-3, with no clear D. Germline CDR1 is SGDLS and CDR2 is YYNGEE. This CDR3 region has 15 residues. Trimming took off 0 bases at V and 0 bases at J, with 7 bases between the two ends.

The chain is built from TRBV2 and TRBJ2-7, with 10 bases that match TRBD1. Losses at the gene ends were 8 bases for V and 0 bases for J; bases not matched to a gene: 7. This CDR3 region has 15 residues. The germline V gene encodes CDR1 SNHLY and CDR2 FYNNEI. The DNA for the CDR3 is TGTGCCAGCCAACCGGGACAGGGGATCTCCTACGAGCAGTACTTC. Protein sequence: CASQPGQGISYEQYF.

CDR3 sequence: CASSLPGGANTEAFF. For the CDR3, the DNA is TGTGCCAGCAGCTTGCCAGGGGGGGCGAACACTGAAGCTTTCTTT. The genes are TRBV5-4 and TRBJ1-1; 7 bases agree with TRBD1. The CDR3 totals 15 residues. Looked up from germline, CDR1 is SGHNT and CDR2 is YYREEE (reference sequence). J was trimmed by 1 base and V by 1 base; bases with no gene match: 4.

CDR3: CASSAELYLTGELFF. CDR3 nucleotides: TGTGCCAGCAGCGCTGAGCTTTATTTGACCGGGGAGCTGTTTTTT. This rearrangement joins TRBV9 to TRBJ2-2; D unclear. This CDR3 spans 15 amino acids. Trimming shortened V by 3 bases and J by 5 bases, and 14 bases separated the two germline ends. The V gene's germline CDR1 is SGDLS and CDR2 YYNGEE.

The V call is TRBV2, the J call TRBJ2-3, with D perhaps TRBD1 (7 bases). Germline V lookup: CDR1 SNHLY, CDR2 FYNNEI. The V end lost 7 bases, the J end lost 6 bases, and 20 bases lay between the germline ends. CDR3 length: 15 residues. The CDR3 spells CASTEDQGGQDTQYF. The CDR3 region has the DNA TGTGCCAGCACCGAGGACCAGGGGGGTCAGGATACGCAGTATTTT. Variable domain in full (rest from reference TRBV2 and TRBJ2-3): EPEVTQTPSHQVTQMGQEVILRCVPISNHLYFYWYRQILGQKVEFLVSFYNNEISEKSEIFDDQFSVERPDGSNFTLKIRSTKLEDSAMYFCASTEDQGGQDTQYFGPGTRLTVL.

The chain uses TRBV6-5 and TRBJ1-1, with TRBD1 matching 10 bases. The CDR3 extends over 16 amino acids. V lost 2 bases, J lost 4 bases, and 7 bases stayed unmatched. Germline CDR1 is MNHEY and CDR2 is SVGAGI. This chain's CDR3 is CASSYRTGQGITEAFF. CDR3 DNA sequence: TGTGCCAGCAGTTACCGGACGGGACAGGGGATCACTGAAGCTTTCTTT.

This sequence joins TRBV13 and TRBJ2-1; 8 nucleotides match TRBD2. The CDR3 length is 16 residues. Germline CDR1 and CDR2: PRHDT and FYEKMQ (reference sequence). Unmatched junction bases numbered 7, after V lost 6 bases and J lost 0 bases. CDR3 in amino acids: CASRHERGSSYNEQFF. The CDR3 DNA follows: TGTGCCAGCAGACACGAGCGGGGGAGCTCCTACAATGAGCAGTTCTTC.

The chain employs TRBV19 and TRBJ1-5, with D perhaps TRBD1 (6 bases). CDR1 is LNHDA and CDR2 is SQIVND in the germline V gene (reference sequence). This CDR3 contains 15 residues. Trimming shortened V by 1 base and J by 8 bases, and 15 bases separated the two germline ends. Written as DNA, the CDR3 is TGTGCCAGTAGTATAGGGGGGGACAAAAGGGAGCCCCAGCATTTT. Translated, it gives CASSIGGDKREPQHF.

This clone was seen once. The chain recombines TRBV6-5 with TRBJ1-2; weak D call: TRBD1 (6 bases). Germline assignment: CDR1 MNHEY and CDR2 SVGAGI. Trimming removed 6 bases at V and 8 bases at J, with 22 bases between. The CDR3 is made up of 15 amino acids. The CDR3 sequence is CASRKGRGAAEGYTF. The CDR3 region has the DNA TGTGCCAGCAGAAAGGGTCGGGGGGCCGCGGAGGGCTACACCTTC.

Here the CDR3 DNA reads TGTGCCAGCAGTTACTTGGGTAGGGGGCACAAAAACATTCAGTACTTC. It yields the protein CASSYLGRGHKNIQYF. The chain has TRBV6-5 and TRBJ2-4, with 7 nucleotides matching TRBD1. This CDR3 comprises 16 residues. In germline, CDR1 is MNHEY, CDR2 SVGAGI. The junction had 6 bases not matched to a gene; V was cut back by 1 base and J by 3 bases.

The rearrangement joins TRBV5-6 to TRBJ2-7; a weak D match, TRBD1 (5 bases). CDR3 length: 15 residues. The germline V gene has CDR1 SGHDT and CDR2 YYEEEE. Trimming cost V 2 bases and J 2 bases, with 14 bases left between them. The CDR3 spells CASSLRRQRTYEQYF. DNA of the CDR3: TGTGCCAGCAGCTTAAGAAGACAGAGAACCTACGAGCAGTACTTC. Full variable domain (remainder filled in from reference TRBV5-6 and TRBJ2-7): DAGVTQSPTHLIKTRGQQVTLRCSPKSGHDTVSWYQQALGQGPQFIFQYYEEEERQRGNFPDRFSGHQFPNYSSELNVNALLLGDSALYLCASSLRRQRTYEQYFGPGTRLTVT.

The CDR3 region has the DNA TGCGCCAGCAGCTTGGCCGGACAGGGCCTCTCCTACGAGCAGTACTTC. This gives the protein CASSLAGQGLSYEQYF. The rearrangement links TRBV5-1 to TRBJ2-7; the match to TRBD1 covers 8 bases. The CDR3 totals 16 residues. The germline CDR1 and CDR2 sequences are SGHRS and YFSETQ. V lost 0 bases and J lost 0; bases outside the gene matches: 5.

This rearrangement joins TRBV5-6 to TRBJ1-1; D uncertain. In germline, CDR1 is SGHDT, CDR2 YYEEEE. The CDR3 is 14 amino acids. Trimming removed 0 bases from V and 5 bases from J, with 11 bases in between. The CDR3 DNA reads as TGTGCCAGCAGCTTGGCCTTGTTTAGGACTGAAGCTTTCTTT. Residues: CASSLALFRTEAFF.

The sample holds a few counts of this clone. The chain recombines TRBV5-1 with TRBJ1-1; D gene unclear. Germline V gene lookup returns CDR1 SGHRS and CDR2 YFSETQ. V lost 4 bases, J lost 5 bases, and 9 bases lay in between. The CDR3 spans 12 residues. The CDR3 DNA follows: TGCGCCAGCAGCCCAGGAGGAACTGAAGCTTTCTTT. The encoded protein is CASSPGGTEAFF.

The V and J genes are TRBV11-2 and TRBJ2-1; D remains unclear. Germline V lookup: CDR1 SGHAT, CDR2 FQNNGV. This CDR3 comprises 12 residues. V was shortened by 5 bases and J by 7 bases, with 9 bases between the two germline ends. This CDR3 reads CASSPSVNEQFF. CDR3 in DNA: TGTGCCAGCAGCCCCTCAGTAAATGAGCAGTTCTTC. Together with reference TRBV11-2 and TRBJ2-1, the CDR3 gives the full variable domain: EAGVAQSPRYKIIEKRQSVAFWCNPISGHATLYWYQQILGQGPKLLIQFQNNGVVDDSQLPKDRFSAERLKGVDSTLKIQPAKLEDSAVYLCASSPSVNEQFFGPGTRLTVL.

This clone was found once. The V gene is TRBV11-2, the J gene TRBJ2-2, with TRBD2 as a possible D gene (5 bases). Trimming pared 3 bases from V and 2 bases from J, leaving 13 bases between. The CDR3 is 16 amino acids. The germline CDR1 and CDR2 sequences are SGHAT and FQNNGV. This chain's CDR3 is CASSFGGGINTGELFF. The CDR3 DNA reads TGTGCCAGCAGCTTTGGAGGAGGAATTAACACCGGGGAGCTGTTTTTT.